These 2 T cell receptor beta chains were all obtained from the same sample, sequenced in a study of blood T cell repertoires in COVID-19. Repertoires were generated with immunoSEQ multiplex PCR, while TCRdb's copy carries only in-frame clones and drops some. The table records about 210,000 clones, around 90% of them present only once. Sequenced material: PBMCs or T cells enriched from blood (not recorded which). The source is a man aged 18 to 29 with acute COVID-19.

The CDR3 is CASSYTRISSYNEQFF. As DNA, the CDR3 is TGTGCCAGCAGTTACACCCGTATTTCGAGCTACAATGAGCAGTTCTTC. The chain links TRBV6-5 to TRBJ2-1, with D hard to call. Germline loops: CDR1 MNHEY, CDR2 SVGAGI. V was pared by 2 bases and J by 3 bases, with 14 bases between. This CDR3 spans 16 amino acids.

The rearrangement joins TRBV30 to TRBJ1-5, with D perhaps TRBD1 (5 bases). Germline V gene sequence: CDR1 GTSNPN, CDR2 SVGIG (reference sequence). This CDR3 region has 13 residues. With 8 bases removed from V and 0 bases from J, the gap between germline ends came to 11 bases. The CDR3 loop is CAGGTDSNQPQHF. CDR3 in DNA: TGTGCCGGCGGGACGGATAGCAATCAGCCCCAGCATTTT.